This passage covers 21 T cell receptor beta chains from one sample sequenced in a study of control samples from healthy donors and cancer patients. The table came from immunoSEQ multiplex PCR; TCRdb's copy has only in-frame clones and leaves some out. The sample holds around 150,000 clones, over 85% seen once. The material sequenced was blood. These TCRs come from a woman aged 40 to 50 in good health.

This chain connects TRBV19 to TRBJ2-1; 14 nucleotides match TRBD2. Germline trimming cut 4 bases from V and 9 bases from J; bases unmatched to any gene: 11. The germline gives CDR1 LNHDA, CDR2 SQIVND (reference sequence). The CDR3 length is 17 residues. DNA for the CDR3: TGTGCCAGTAGTACAATAATCGGACTAGCGGGAGGCGGTGAGCAGTTCTTC. This gives the protein CASSTIIGLAGGGEQFF.

The CDR3 here is CASSTGGTQYF. The DNA for the CDR3 is TGTGCCAGCAGCACAGGTGGTACGCAGTATTTT. The chain has TRBV2 and TRBJ2-3; tentative D call: TRBD1 (5 bases). Germline V gene data show CDR1 as SNHLY and CDR2 as FYNNEI. Trimming removed 6 bases from V and 8 bases from J, with 9 bases in between. The CDR3 sequence is 11 residues long.

This clone was seen only a few times. The chain joins TRBV6-2 or TRBV6-3 to TRBJ2-7; the match to TRBD1 covers 8 bases. The CDR3 extends over 14 amino acids. Looked up from germline, CDR1 is MNHEY and CDR2 is SVGEGT. The V segment lost 4 bases and the J segment 3 bases; nucleotides outside the gene matches: 5. In DNA form, the CDR3 reads TGTGCCAGCAGTTTTCAGGGGGCAAACTACGAGCAGTACTTC. Protein sequence: CASSFQGANYEQYF.

The chain links TRBV5-6 to TRBJ2-1; 9 nucleotides align to TRBD2. CDR3 length equals 14 residues. Germline V gene sequence: CDR1 SGHDT, CDR2 YYEEEE. With V trimmed by 4 bases and J by 8 bases, 7 bases remained unmatched. The CDR3 DNA is TGTGCCAGCAGCCCGGCGGGGGGGGGCGATGAGCAGTTCTTC. This encodes CASSPAGGGDEQFF.

This clone was seen once. The chain has TRBV7-9 and TRBJ2-5; tentatively, D is TRBD2 (5 bases). The CDR3 length is 13 residues. Germline CDR1 reads SEHNR; CDR2 reads FQNEAQ (reference sequence). V dropped 1 base and J dropped 7 bases, with 10 bases sitting between them. The CDR3, as DNA: TGTGCCAGCAGCTTAGGGAGCGCGGGGACCCAGTACTTC. It codes for CASSLGSAGTQYF.

The chain links TRBV6-2 or TRBV6-3 to TRBJ1-1, with unresolved D. CDR3 length: 14 amino acids. Trimming took off 4 bases at V and 7 bases at J, with 16 bases between the two ends. Germline CDR1 reads MNHEY; CDR2 reads SVGEGT. In DNA form, the CDR3 reads TGTGCCAGCAGTTTCCGAGAGGGTTCGGGTGAAGCTTTCTTT. It is translated as CASSFREGSGEAFF.

The gene calls are TRBV7-9 and TRBJ2-3, with TRBD2 as a possible D gene (6 bases). The germline V gene encodes CDR1 SEHNR and CDR2 FQNEAQ (reference sequence). V dropped 3 bases and J dropped 2 bases, with 9 bases sitting between them. This CDR3 region has 14 residues. In DNA form, the CDR3 reads TGTGCCAGCAGCTTTAGCGGACCCACAGATACGCAGTATTTT. It encodes CASSFSGPTDTQYF.

V usage is TRBV5-4 and J usage is TRBJ1-5; D uncertain. The V gene lost 4 bases and the J gene lost 6 bases, with 8 bases spanning the gap. The CDR3 runs 12 residues. The germline CDR1 and CDR2 sequences are SGHNT and YYREEE (reference sequence). The CDR3 sequence is CASSAGGQPQHF. The DNA for the CDR3 is TGTGCCAGCAGCGCGGGAGGTCAGCCCCAGCATTTT.

The chain links TRBV12-5 to TRBJ2-7, with TRBD1 identical over 10 bases. The CDR3 is 16 residues long. The V and J ends lost 6 bases and 3 bases, in that order; junction bases with no gene match: 11. Looked up from germline, CDR1 is LGHNT and CDR2 is FRNRAP. As DNA, the CDR3 is TGTGCTAGTGGACAAAACGGACAGGGGGGGCACTACGAGCAGTACTTC. Translation: CASGQNGQGGHYEQYF.

The chain carries TRBV10-3 and TRBJ1-1, with no clear D. Germline values: CDR1 ENHRY, CDR2 SYGVKD. Trimming left V 6 bases short and J 1 base short, with 9 bases between. This CDR3 comprises 13 residues. DNA of the CDR3: TGTGCCATCAGCCCGGACGGGAACACTGAAGCTTTCTTT. This sequence encodes CAISPDGNTEAFF.

The chain couples TRBV6-5 to TRBJ2-7; 11 bases are a match to TRBD2. The length of the CDR3 is 14 residues. Trimming cost V 8 bases and J 5 bases; bases outside gene matches: 8. CDR1 is MNHEY, CDR2 SVGAGI, per germline. This chain's CDR3 is CASGVTSGRNEQYF. CDR3 coding DNA: TGTGCCAGCGGAGTAACTAGCGGGAGAAACGAGCAGTACTTC.

V usage is TRBV7-8 and J usage is TRBJ2-7; no clear D. CDR3 length equals 14 residues. Germline CDR1 SGHVS, CDR2 FQNEAQ. Trimming cost V 3 bases and J 0 bases, with 9 bases left between them. CDR3 DNA sequence: TGTGCCAGCAGCTTGGACGGCGGCTCCTACGAGCAGTACTTC. This codes for CASSLDGGSYEQYF.

The chain has TRBV7-9 and TRBJ1-2; D unresolved. Trimming took off 5 bases at V and 4 bases at J, with 14 bases between the two ends. The CDR3 runs to 14 residues. Looked up from germline, CDR1 is SEHNR and CDR2 is FQNEAQ (reference sequence). CDR3 DNA sequence: TGTGCCAGCAGCCCGGCCGGGTCGTCCTATGGCTACACCTTC. Its translation: CASSPAGSSYGYTF.

For the CDR3, the DNA is TGTGCCAGCAGTGATGGGCAGGGGGGAGCAGATACGCAGTATTTT. Translating gives CASSDGQGGADTQYF. The chain uses TRBV6-1 and TRBJ2-3; D possibly corresponds to TRBD1 (7 bases). CDR1 is MNHNS and CDR2 is SASEGT in the germline V gene. This CDR3 is built from 15 residues. Trimming cost V 3 bases and J 4 bases, with 14 bases left between them.

V and J are TRBV29-1 and TRBJ2-3, with a possible D match to TRBD1 (6 bases). From germline, CDR1 is SQVTM and CDR2 ANQGSEA. The V gene lost 4 bases and the J gene lost 1 base, with 9 bases spanning the gap. The CDR3 spans 13 residues. The CDR3 loop is CSVAGQRTDTQYF. The CDR3 region has the DNA TGCAGCGTTGCCGGACAGCGCACAGATACGCAGTATTTT.

The chain employs TRBV19 and TRBJ1-1, with 7 bases aligning to TRBD1. Trimming cost V 1 base and J 5 bases; bases outside gene matches: 4. The CDR3 runs 14 residues. The V gene's germline CDR1 is LNHDA and CDR2 SQIVND (reference sequence). CDR3 DNA: TGTGCCAGTAGTATAGTAGGGGGCGTAACTGAAGCTTTCTTT. It yields the protein CASSIVGGVTEAFF.

J is TRBJ2-1 and V is TRBV7-2; D gene ambiguous. Germline V gene data show CDR1 as SGHTA and CDR2 as FQGNSA. V was shortened by 1 base and J by 9 bases, with 10 bases between the two germline ends. The CDR3 length is 13 residues. The CDR3 DNA follows: TGTGCCAGCAGCTTAGACTGGATAAGTGAGCAGTTCTTC. Translating it yields CASSLDWISEQFF.

The rearrangement joins TRBV7-2 to TRBJ1-5, with 8 bases matching TRBD1. Unmatched junction bases numbered 8, after V lost 3 bases and J lost 7 bases. Germline V CDR1 and CDR2: SGHTA, FQGNSA. The CDR3 is 15 amino acids. Here the CDR3 DNA reads TGTGCCAGCAGCTTTGGACAGGGAGGGCGGCAGCCCCAGCATTTT. Residues: CASSFGQGGRQPQHF.

The genes are TRBV7-6 and TRBJ1-6, with D possibly being TRBD1 (6 bases). Germline CDR1 is SGHVS and CDR2 is FNYEAQ. Between the trimmed V and J ends, which lost 2 bases and 1 base, there was a span of 12 bases. The CDR3 totals 17 residues. In DNA form, the CDR3 reads TGTGCCAGCAGCTTACAGGGGTTCGGTTCCTATAATTCACCCCTCCACTTT. Protein: CASSLQGFGSYNSPLHF.

J is TRBJ1-1 and V is TRBV19, with unresolved D. CDR1 is LNHDA, CDR2 SQIVND, per germline (reference sequence). Trimming removed 3 bases at V and 3 bases at J, with 8 bases between. This CDR3 is built from 13 residues. The CDR3 sequence: CASSMPPHTEAFF. In nucleotides, the CDR3 is TGTGCCAGTAGTATGCCCCCCCACACTGAAGCTTTCTTT.

The J gene is TRBJ1-2, the V gene TRBV4-2; D not resolved. The CDR3 length is 14 residues. Germline CDR1 LGHNA, CDR2 YNFKEQ. The V end was cut by 1 base, the J end by 5 bases, with 11 bases between. CDR3 in amino acids: CASSQGLGYYGYTF. DNA of the CDR3: TGTGCCAGCAGCCAAGGCCTCGGATATTATGGCTACACCTTC.